Below are 9 T cell receptor beta chains sequenced from a single sample in a study of T cells in Graves' hyperthyroidism and ophthalmopathy. Amplification yielded TCR beta CDR3 regions, with RNA transcripts as the source. HTBI primers were used for first-round RT-PCR of the TCR CDR3. TCRdb processed the multiplex PCR reads anew with MiXCR; each CDR3 protein has one entry. This table has roughly 570,000 distinct CDR3 sequences, about 43% appearing once. Specimen: peripheral blood or thyroid tissue (not recorded which). Receptors were obtained from a woman between 18 and 30 years old with Graves' hyperthyroidism.

This clonotype was seen only a few times. The chain has TRBV28 and TRBJ2-5; 7 bases fit TRBD1. This CDR3 has 14 amino acids. Germline CDR1 MDHEN, CDR2 SYDVKM. The trim removed 5 bases at V and 1 base at J, leaving 4 bases unmatched. DNA of the CDR3: TGTGCCAGCAGTAAGACAGGGTTCCAAGAGACCCAGTACTTC. Residues: CASSKTGFQETQYF.

This chain links TRBV24-1 with TRBJ1-2; 7 nucleotides align to TRBD1. The CDR3 covers 14 residues. Looked up from germline, CDR1 is KGHDR and CDR2 is SFDVKD. V was clipped by 4 bases and J by 8 bases; unmatched bases: 9. The chain's CDR3 is CATSESGTVSGYTF. The CDR3 nucleotides are TGTGCCACCAGTGAGTCCGGGACAGTAAGCGGCTACACCTTC.

This clonotype was recorded many times. The CDR3: CSATPRASGIGAGELFF. Here the CDR3 DNA reads TGCAGTGCTACACCAAGGGCTAGCGGGATAGGAGCCGGGGAGCTGTTTTTT. This sequence joins TRBV20-1 and TRBJ2-2; 9 bases fit TRBD2. Germline trimming cut 4 bases from V and 6 bases from J; bases unmatched to any gene: 15. This CDR3 comprises 17 residues. Germline V lookup: CDR1 DFQATT, CDR2 SNEGSKA (reference sequence).

V and J are TRBV6-6 and TRBJ2-7; maybe TRBD1 (6 bases). The ends were cut back, 7 bases at V and 2 bases at J, with 15 bases in the middle. CDR3 length: 14 residues. The germline V gene has CDR1 MNHNY and CDR2 SVGAGI (reference sequence). This CDR3 is CASIRGVGTYEQYF. As DNA, the CDR3 is TGTGCCAGCATCAGGGGTGTAGGCACCTACGAGCAGTACTTC.

The V and J genes are TRBV15 and TRBJ2-2; D uncertain. The V gene lost 1 base and the J gene lost 6 bases, with 9 bases spanning the gap. In germline, CDR1 is LNHNV, CDR2 YYDKDF (reference sequence). The CDR3 contains 14 residues. CDR3 residues: CATSRGTVSGELFF. Written as DNA, the CDR3 is TGTGCCACCAGCAGAGGGACGGTCTCCGGGGAGCTGTTTTTT.

This clonotype was picked up many times. The V gene is TRBV19, the J gene TRBJ1-5; D unresolved. The CDR3 is 16 residues long. V lost 0 bases to trimming and J lost 0 bases, with 9 bases between them. Germline V gene lookup returns CDR1 LNHDA and CDR2 SQIVND (reference sequence). In DNA form, the CDR3 reads TGTGCCAGTAGTATAGATAGGGCCTATAGCAATCAGCCCCAGCATTTT. It is translated as CASSIDRAYSNQPQHF.

This clonotype was recorded many times. This rearrangement joins TRBV27 to TRBJ2-7; D gene uncertain. With 0 bases removed from V and 1 base from J, the gap between germline ends came to 4 bases. The CDR3 consists of 13 residues. Germline assignment: CDR1 MNHEY and CDR2 SMNVEV (reference sequence). Here the CDR3 DNA reads TGTGCCAGCAGTTTATCCAGGTCCTACGAGCAGTACTTC. It encodes CASSLSRSYEQYF.

This clonotype was recorded only once. A much larger clone is a single base away; this may be a read error. The V and J genes are TRBV20-1 and TRBJ2-2, with 8 nucleotides matching TRBD2. This CDR3 region has 14 residues. The V segment lost 3 bases and the J segment 5 bases; nucleotides outside the gene matches: 5. Germline CDR1 DFQATT, CDR2 SNEGSKA (reference sequence). CDR3 sequence (DNA): TGCAGTGCTAGTAAGCGGGAGAAGACCGGGGAGCTGTTTTTT. Translating it yields CSASKREKTGELFF.

Ten or more counts support this clonotype. The gene calls are TRBV29-1 and TRBJ1-3; tentatively, D is TRBD1 (6 bases). The CDR3 covers 13 residues. CDR1 and CDR2 from the germline V gene are SQVTM and ANQGSEA. Trimming pared 7 bases from V and 4 bases from J, leaving 14 bases between. The CDR3 reads CSADLGAGNTIYF. The CDR3 region has the DNA TGCAGCGCCGACCTGGGGGCCGGAAACACCATATATTTT.